These 9 T cell receptor beta chains share one sample of origin, sequenced in a study of shared clonotypes between healthy human individuals. TCRdb's copy holds only in-frame clones and misses some; the assay was immunoSEQ multiplex PCR. The repertoire holds about 1 million clones, with around 78% as singletons. Sequencing used memory CD4+ T cells from PBMCs. The sample's subset: CD45RA-negative fraction. These receptors all stem from a man younger than 35 in good health. Some clones in this sample may be carry-over from other donors' samples.

DNA for the CDR3: TGTGCCAGCGGAAGGAGACTAGCGGCAGATACGCAGTATTTT. This codes for CASGRRLAADTQYF. The V gene is TRBV2, the J gene TRBJ2-3; 9 nucleotides line up with TRBD2. V shed 8 bases and J 4 bases; nucleotides not matched to a gene: 7. Germline V gene data show CDR1 as SNHLY and CDR2 as FYNNEI. This CDR3 is 14 amino acids long.

V is TRBV18 and J is TRBJ1-2; the match to TRBD1 covers 8 bases. V was pared by 3 bases and J by 6 bases, with 9 bases of the junction left unmatched. Germline V gives CDR1 KGHSH, CDR2 LQKENI. The CDR3 sequence is 15 residues long. Here the CDR3 DNA reads TGTGCCAGCTCACCCACAGGGGACAGGACGGATGGCTACACCTTC. It translates to CASSPTGDRTDGYTF.

Comment on this clone: Other DNA sequences in this specimen translate into the identical CDR3. The chain employs TRBV6-6 and TRBJ2-2; 9 bases fit TRBD1. The CDR3 extends over 15 amino acids. Germline V gene data show CDR1 as MNHNY and CDR2 as SVGAGI (reference sequence). After removal of 6 bases from V and 0 bases from J, the junction contained 2 bases not matched to a gene. CDR3 DNA sequence: TGTGCCAGCAGACGGACAGGGGCGAACACCGGGGAGCTGTTTTTT. Encoded protein: CASRRTGANTGELFF.

The chain's CDR3 is CASSPGVTQGNTIYF. The CDR3 nucleotides are TGTGCCAGCAGTCCAGGGGTGACCCAGGGAAACACCATATATTTT. The chain uses TRBV28 and TRBJ1-3; D is perhaps TRBD1 (6 bases). Trimming stripped 5 bases from V and 4 bases from J, with 15 bases between. Germline V gene sequence: CDR1 MDHEN, CDR2 SYDVKM. This CDR3 spans 15 amino acids.

This chain uses TRBV28 with TRBJ2-7; no firm D call. The CDR3 runs to 12 residues. Trimming shortened V by 5 bases and J by 6 bases, and 11 bases separated the two germline ends. In germline, CDR1 is MDHEN, CDR2 SYDVKM. The CDR3 region is CASSPGATEQYF. The CDR3, as DNA: TGTGCCAGCAGTCCCGGCGCGACCGAGCAGTACTTC.

This clone was observed at least ten times. The CDR3 here is CASSPTAGYEQYF. The CDR3 nucleotides read TGTGCCAGCAGCCCGACAGCGGGATACGAGCAGTACTTC. The chain links TRBV14 to TRBJ2-7, with TRBD2 matching 7 bases. CDR3 length: 13 amino acids. The V segment lost 4 bases and the J segment 4 bases; nucleotides outside the gene matches: 4. CDR1 and CDR2 (germline): SGHDN, FVKESK. The variable domain in full, completed from reference TRBV14 and TRBJ2-7, reads EAGVTQFPSHSVIEKGQTVTLRCDPISGHDNLYWYRRVMGKEIKFLLHFVKESKQDESGMPNNRFLAERTGGTYSTLKVQPAELEDSGVYFCASSPTAGYEQYFGPGTRLTVT.

In the case of this clone: The sample carries other DNA sequences with the same CDR3. V and J are TRBV12-5 and TRBJ2-2, with D hard to call. With 6 bases removed from V and 0 bases from J, the gap between germline ends came to 5 bases. Germline loops: CDR1 LGHNT, CDR2 FRNRAP. This CDR3 has 13 amino acids. The CDR3 nucleotides are TGTGCTAGTGGGACATCGAACACCGGGGAGCTGTTTTTT. Its protein product is CASGTSNTGELFF.

This sequence joins TRBV10-3 and TRBJ1-5; maybe TRBD1 (5 bases). Germline V lookup: CDR1 ENHRY, CDR2 SYGVKD. The CDR3 totals 13 residues. V was trimmed by 11 bases and J by 9 bases, leaving 20 bases between them. Here the CDR3 reads CAVAGTADGPQHF. In DNA, the CDR3 is TGTGCCGTCGCGGGGACCGCCGATGGGCCCCAGCATTTT.

The chain has TRBV5-6 and TRBJ2-3; TRBD1 agrees at 8 bases. This CDR3 is built from 16 residues. With 2 bases clipped from V and 2 bases from J, the junction kept 7 bases outside the gene matches. Germline CDR1 is SGHDT and CDR2 is YYEEEE. The CDR3 sequence is CASSLPTRGLTDTQYF. The CDR3, as DNA: TGTGCCAGCAGCTTACCCACCAGGGGGCTCACAGATACGCAGTATTTT.